This entry is about one T cell receptor (beta chain). Its antigen remains unknown. The CDR3 consists of 16 residues. CDR1 is MDHEN, CDR2 SYDVKM, per germline. Trimming cost V 6 bases and J 8 bases; bases outside gene matches: 13. The PCR was carried out with 60 Vbeta primers and 13 Jbeta primers. Per the original data handling: Unique TCR beta chains totaled some 81 million in a later count, with roughly 11 million of them shared. TCRdb's copy holds only in-frame clones and misses some; the assay was immunoSEQ multiplex PCR. The V and J calls and clone size come from that table; D and trimming were worked out from the DNA. The sample records under 150,000 clones, around 68% being singletons. The data were taken from a study of cytomegalovirus exposure and HLA in healthy donors. Study-level results: High sensitivity and specificity were reportedly achieved when the classifier diagnosed cytomegalovirus status. Roughly uniform depth of sequencing across donors was assumed in presence/absence analyses.

The sequenced material came from PBMCs. The clonotype comes from a woman aged 40 to 50 in good health and CMV-seropositive. The rearrangement uses TRBV28 and TRBJ1-6; 7 bases line up with TRBD1. CDR3 residues: CASSPTGRGTYSPLHF. The CDR3 region has the DNA TGTGCCAGCAGCCCTACGGGCAGGGGGACATATTCACCCCTCCACTTT.